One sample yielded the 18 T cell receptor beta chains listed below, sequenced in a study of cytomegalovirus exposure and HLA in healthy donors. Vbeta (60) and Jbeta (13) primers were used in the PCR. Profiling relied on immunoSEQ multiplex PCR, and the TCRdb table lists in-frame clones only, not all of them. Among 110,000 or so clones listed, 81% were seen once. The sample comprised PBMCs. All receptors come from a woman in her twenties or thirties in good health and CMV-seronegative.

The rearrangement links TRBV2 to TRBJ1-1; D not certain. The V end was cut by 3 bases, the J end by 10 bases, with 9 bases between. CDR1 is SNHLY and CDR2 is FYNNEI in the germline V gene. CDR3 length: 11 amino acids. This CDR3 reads CASSERAVAFF. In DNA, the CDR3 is TGTGCCAGCAGTGAGAGGGCTGTAGCTTTCTTT.

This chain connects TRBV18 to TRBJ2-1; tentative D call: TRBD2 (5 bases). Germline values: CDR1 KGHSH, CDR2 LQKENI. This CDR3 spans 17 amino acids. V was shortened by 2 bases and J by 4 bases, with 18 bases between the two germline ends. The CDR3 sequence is CASSPFVLAGLYNEQFF. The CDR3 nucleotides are TGTGCCAGCTCACCATTTGTCCTAGCCGGTCTATACAATGAGCAGTTCTTC. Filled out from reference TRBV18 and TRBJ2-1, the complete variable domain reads NAGVMQNPRHLVRRRGQEARLRCSPMKGHSHVYWYRQLPEEGLKFMVYLQKENIIDESGMPKERFSAEFPKEGPSILRIQQVVRGDSAAYFCASSPFVLAGLYNEQFFGPGTRLTVL.

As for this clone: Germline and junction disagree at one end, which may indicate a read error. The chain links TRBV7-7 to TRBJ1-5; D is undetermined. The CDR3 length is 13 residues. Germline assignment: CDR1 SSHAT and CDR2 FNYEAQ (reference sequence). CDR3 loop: CASSPLAGGPQHF. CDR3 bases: TGTGCTAGCAGTCCACTGGCCGGCGGGCCCCAGCATTTT.

CDR3: CASSSQGIETQYF. As DNA, the CDR3 is TGTGCCAGCAGCAGCCAGGGGATAGAGACCCAGTACTTC. This chain uses TRBV9 with TRBJ2-5, with D possibly being TRBD1 (6 bases). V lost 4 bases to trimming and J lost 4 bases, with 11 bases between them. Germline CDR1 reads SGDLS; CDR2 reads YYNGEE. This CDR3 has 13 amino acids.

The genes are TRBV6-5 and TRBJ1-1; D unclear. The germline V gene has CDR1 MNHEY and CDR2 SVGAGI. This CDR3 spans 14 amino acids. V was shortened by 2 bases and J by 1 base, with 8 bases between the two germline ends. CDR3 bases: TGTGCCAGCAGTTACCGTTCAGGGAACACTGAAGCTTTCTTT. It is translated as CASSYRSGNTEAFF.

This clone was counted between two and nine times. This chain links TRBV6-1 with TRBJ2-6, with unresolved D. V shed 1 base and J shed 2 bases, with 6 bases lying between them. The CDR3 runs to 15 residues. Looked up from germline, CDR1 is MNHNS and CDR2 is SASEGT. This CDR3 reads CASSEGSTGANVLTF. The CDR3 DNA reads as TGTGCCAGCAGTGAAGGTAGCACTGGGGCCAACGTCCTGACTTTC.

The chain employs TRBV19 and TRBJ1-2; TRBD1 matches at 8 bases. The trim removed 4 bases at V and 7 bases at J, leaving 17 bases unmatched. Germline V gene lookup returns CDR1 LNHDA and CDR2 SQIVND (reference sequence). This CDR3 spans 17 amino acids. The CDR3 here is CASSTGRGRGAPSGYTF. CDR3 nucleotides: TGTGCCAGTAGTACGGGCAGGGGGCGGGGAGCACCTTCTGGCTACACCTTC.

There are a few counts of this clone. Written as DNA, the CDR3 is TGCAGCGCAGCGACAGGTCAAGAGACCCAGTACTTC. Translating gives CSAATGQETQYF. The V gene is TRBV29-1, the J gene TRBJ2-5; possibly TRBD1 for D (6 bases). This CDR3 is 12 amino acids long. CDR1 and CDR2 from the germline V gene are SQVTM and ANQGSEA. Trimming took off 7 bases at V and 2 bases at J, with 11 bases between the two ends.

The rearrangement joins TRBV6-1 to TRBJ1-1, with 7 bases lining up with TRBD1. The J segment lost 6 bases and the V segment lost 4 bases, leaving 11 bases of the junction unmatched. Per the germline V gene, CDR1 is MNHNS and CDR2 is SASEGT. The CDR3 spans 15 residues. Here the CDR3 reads CASSGLTGSHAEAFF. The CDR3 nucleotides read TGTGCCAGCAGTGGCCTGACAGGGTCTCACGCTGAAGCTTTCTTT.

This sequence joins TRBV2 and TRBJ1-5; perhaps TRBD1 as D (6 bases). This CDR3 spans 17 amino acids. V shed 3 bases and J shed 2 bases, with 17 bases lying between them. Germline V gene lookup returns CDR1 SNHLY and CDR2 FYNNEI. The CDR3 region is CASSDRQASTRNQPQHF. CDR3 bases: TGTGCCAGCAGTGACCGACAGGCCTCAACCCGCAATCAGCCCCAGCATTTT.

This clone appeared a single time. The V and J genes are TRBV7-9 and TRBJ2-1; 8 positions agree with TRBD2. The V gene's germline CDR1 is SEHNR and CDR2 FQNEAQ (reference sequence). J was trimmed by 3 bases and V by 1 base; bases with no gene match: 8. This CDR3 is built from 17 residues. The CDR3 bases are TGTGCCAGCAGCTTAGAGGTCGGGAGGGCCGTCTACAATGAGCAGTTCTTC. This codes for CASSLEVGRAVYNEQFF.

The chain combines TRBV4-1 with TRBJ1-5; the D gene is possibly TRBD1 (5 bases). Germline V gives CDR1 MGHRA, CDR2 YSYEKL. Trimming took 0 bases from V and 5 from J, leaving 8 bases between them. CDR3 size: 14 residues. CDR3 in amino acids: CASSQEGRDQPQHF. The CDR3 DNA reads TGCGCCAGCAGCCAAGAGGGCAGGGATCAGCCCCAGCATTTT.

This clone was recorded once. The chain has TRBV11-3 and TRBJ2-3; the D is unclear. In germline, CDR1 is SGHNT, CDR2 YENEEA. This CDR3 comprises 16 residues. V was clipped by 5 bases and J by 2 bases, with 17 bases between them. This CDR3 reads CASSQGVTGITDTQYF. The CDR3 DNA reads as TGTGCCAGCAGCCAAGGAGTTACCGGAATCACAGATACGCAGTATTTT.

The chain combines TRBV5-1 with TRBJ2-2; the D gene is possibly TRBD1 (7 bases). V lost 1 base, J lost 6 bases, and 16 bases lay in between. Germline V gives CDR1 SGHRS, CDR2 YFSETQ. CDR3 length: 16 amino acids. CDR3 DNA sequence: TGCGCCAGCAGCTTGTATGGGGGAGGACAGGCCGGGGAGCTGTTTTTT. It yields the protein CASSLYGGGQAGELFF.

The CDR3 nucleotides are TGTGCCAGCAGCCCGGACAGGGGGAAAAACTACGAGCAGTACTTC. Amino acids: CASSPDRGKNYEQYF. J is TRBJ2-7 and V is TRBV5-6; the match to TRBD1 covers 10 bases. The V segment lost 4 bases and the J segment 3 bases; nucleotides outside the gene matches: 7. The CDR3 sequence is 15 residues long. Germline CDR1 reads SGHDT; CDR2 reads YYEEEE.

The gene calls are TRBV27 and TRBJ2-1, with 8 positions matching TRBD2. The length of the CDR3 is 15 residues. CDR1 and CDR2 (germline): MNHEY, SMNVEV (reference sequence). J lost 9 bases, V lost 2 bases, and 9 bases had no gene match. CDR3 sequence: CASSLGPGGPGEQFF. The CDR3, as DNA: TGTGCCAGCAGTTTAGGCCCGGGAGGGCCCGGTGAGCAGTTCTTC.

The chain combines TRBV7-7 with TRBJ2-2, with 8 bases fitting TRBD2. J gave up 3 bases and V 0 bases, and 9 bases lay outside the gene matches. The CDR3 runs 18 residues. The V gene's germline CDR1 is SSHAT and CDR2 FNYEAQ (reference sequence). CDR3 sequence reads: CASSLALRGLVDTGELFF. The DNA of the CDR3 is TGTGCCAGCAGCTTAGCGCTAAGGGGACTAGTAGACACCGGGGAGCTGTTTTTT.

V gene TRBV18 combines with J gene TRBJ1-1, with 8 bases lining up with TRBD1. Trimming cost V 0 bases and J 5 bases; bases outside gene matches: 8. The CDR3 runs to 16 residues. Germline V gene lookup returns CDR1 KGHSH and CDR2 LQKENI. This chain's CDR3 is CASSPPSRGRRTEAFF. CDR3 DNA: TGTGCCAGCTCACCACCGTCCAGGGGGCGAAGGACTGAAGCTTTCTTT.